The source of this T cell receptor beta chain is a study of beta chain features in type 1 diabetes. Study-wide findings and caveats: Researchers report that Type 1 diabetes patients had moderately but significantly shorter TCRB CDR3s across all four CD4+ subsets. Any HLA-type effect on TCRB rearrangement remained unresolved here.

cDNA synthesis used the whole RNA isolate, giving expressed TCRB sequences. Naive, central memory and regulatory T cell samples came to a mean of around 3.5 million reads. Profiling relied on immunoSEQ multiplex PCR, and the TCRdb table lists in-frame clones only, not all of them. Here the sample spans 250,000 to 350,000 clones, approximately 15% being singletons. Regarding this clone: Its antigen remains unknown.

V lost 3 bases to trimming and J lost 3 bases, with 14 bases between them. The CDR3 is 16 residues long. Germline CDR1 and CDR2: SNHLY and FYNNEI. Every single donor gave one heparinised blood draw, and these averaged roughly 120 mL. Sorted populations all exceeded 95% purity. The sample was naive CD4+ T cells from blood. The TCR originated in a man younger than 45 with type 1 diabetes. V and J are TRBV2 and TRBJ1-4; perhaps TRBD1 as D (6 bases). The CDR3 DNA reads TGTGCCAGCAGTGACCCAGGGGCATTCGCTAATGAAAAACTGTTTTTT. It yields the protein CASSDPGAFANEKLFF. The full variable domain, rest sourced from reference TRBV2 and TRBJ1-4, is EPEVTQTPSHQVTQMGQEVILRCVPISNHLYFYWYRQILGQKVEFLVSFYNNEISEKSEIFDDQFSVERPDGSNFTLKIRSTKLEDSAMYFCASSDPGAFANEKLFFGSGTQLSVL.